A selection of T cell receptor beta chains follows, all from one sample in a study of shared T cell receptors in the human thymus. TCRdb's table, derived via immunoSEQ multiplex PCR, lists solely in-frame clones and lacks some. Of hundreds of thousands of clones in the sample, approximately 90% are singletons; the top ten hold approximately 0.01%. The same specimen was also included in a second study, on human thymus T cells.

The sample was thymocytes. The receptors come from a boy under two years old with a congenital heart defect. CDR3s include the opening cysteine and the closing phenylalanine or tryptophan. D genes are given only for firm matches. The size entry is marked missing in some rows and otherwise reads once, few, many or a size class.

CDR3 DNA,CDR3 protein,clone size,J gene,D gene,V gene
TGTGCTAGCAGTCTAGCGGGAGGGCCGTTAGGTTCGACTTCCTACGAGCAGTACTTC,CASSLAGGPLGSTSYEQYF,once,TRBJ2-7,TRBD2,TRBV7-7
TGTGCCAGCAGCTTGGCCGGAGAAGCGGGAGGGCCGGAAACGCAGTATTTT,CASSLAGEAGGPETQYF,.,TRBJ2-3,TRBD2,TRBV5-6
TGTGCCAGTAGTTACAAACTAGCGGGAGTTCGCAATGAGCAGTTCTTC,CASSYKLAGVRNEQFF,.,TRBJ2-1,TRBD2,TRBV19
TGTGCCAGTCGGGGACAGGGATCCGAGCAGTACTTC,CASRGQGSEQYF,.,TRBJ2-7,TRBD1,TRBV19
TGTGCCAGCAGCACTCCGGGAGCAACTAATGAAAAACTGTTTTTT,CASSTPGATNEKLFF,few,TRBJ1-4,.,TRBV21-1
TGTGCCAGCAGCACACCACACAGGAGCTCCTACGAGCAGTACTTC,CASSTPHRSSYEQYF,.,TRBJ2-7,.,TRBV6-5
TGTGCCAGCAGTTCGAGGGGGGGGGCCTCCTACGAGCAGTACTTC,CASSSRGGASYEQYF,.,TRBJ2-7,.,TRBV25-1
TGCGCCAGCAGCGTACAGGGGGCGGTCAGAACTGAAGCTTTCTTT,CASSVQGAVRTEAFF,.,TRBJ1-1,TRBD1,TRBV5-1
TGTGCCAGCAGTTGCCGGACAAGCTCTGGGGCCAACGTCCTGACTTTC,CASSCRTSSGANVLTF,.,TRBJ2-6,.,TRBV25-1
TGTGCCAGCCAATGGGGGGGCGGATTGCCCGGGGAGCTGTTTTTT,CASQWGGGLPGELFF,.,TRBJ2-2,.,TRBV28
TGTGCCAGCAGCTTAAGGGGTCAAATGAACACTGAAGCTTTCTTT,CASSLRGQMNTEAFF,once,TRBJ1-1,.,TRBV7-4
TGCGCCAGTACGTCAACTAGCGGGAAATCCTACGAGCAGTACTTC,CASTSTSGKSYEQYF,once,TRBJ2-7,TRBD2,TRBV10-2
TGTGCCAGCAGTTATCACAGGGTCCCAGAGACCCAGTACTTC,CASSYHRVPETQYF,.,TRBJ2-5,.,TRBV6-5
TGTGCCAGCAGCTTGGCGCAACTAGCGGGAGCCACAGATACGCAGTATTTT,CASSLAQLAGATDTQYF,.,TRBJ2-3,TRBD2,TRBV7-8
TGTGCCACCCGGACTAGCGGGAGGATGGCAGATACGCAGTATTTT,CATRTSGRMADTQYF,.,TRBJ2-3,TRBD2,TRBV6-5
TGTGCCACCAGCAGAGATGGGGGTGACAGGGGGCGGTTTATCCAAGAGACCCAGTACTTC,CATSRDGGDRGRFIQETQYF,.,TRBJ2-5,TRBD1,TRBV15
TGTGCCAGTAGTATTAGGGGAAACTATGGCTACACCTTC,CASSIRGNYGYTF,.,TRBJ1-2,.,TRBV19
TGTGCCAGCAGCCAAGATATCGGGGGACTAGCTAGGGCCCACGAGCAGTACTTC,CASSQDIGGLARAHEQYF,.,TRBJ2-7,TRBD2,TRBV4-2
TGTGCCAGCAGTTACCGGACTAGCGGGGGGAGTGAGCAGTTCTTC,CASSYRTSGGSEQFF,.,TRBJ2-1,TRBD2,TRBV6-6
TGCGCCAGCAGCCCCGTTCCCTCTAGCGGGAGACCCAATGAGCAGTTCTTC,CASSPVPSSGRPNEQFF,.,TRBJ2-1,TRBD2,TRBV4-1
TGTGCCAGCAGCTTAGGGGGGCCGGGACTGAAAACCTACGAGCAGTACTTC,CASSLGGPGLKTYEQYF,.,TRBJ2-7,.,TRBV13
TGTGCCAGCAGCTCAAGGGGGGGAATGAACACTGAAGCTTTCTTT,CASSSRGGMNTEAFF,.,TRBJ1-1,.,TRBV5-6
TGTGCCAGCAGTTATAGGCTAGGGAGCTCCTACGAGCAGTACTTC,CASSYRLGSSYEQYF,.,TRBJ2-7,.,TRBV6-6
TGTGCCAGCAGTTTTCGCGGGCCCCCGAGTGGGGAAAAACTGTTTTTT,CASSFRGPPSGEKLFF,.,TRBJ1-4,.,TRBV27
TGTGCCAGCAGCTTGTGCAGGGGCCCGCCGAGGAGTGTTCACACCTTC,CASSLCRGPPRSVHTF,.,TRBJ1-2,.,TRBV5-6
TGCGCCAGCAGCTTAGGAATCGGACAGGGCATCGCCTACAATGAGCAGTTCTTC,CASSLGIGQGIAYNEQFF,.,TRBJ2-1,TRBD1,TRBV5-1
TGTGCCAGCAGGGACGGGACTAGCGGGAGGCGTTCCTACGAGCAGTACTTC,CASRDGTSGRRSYEQYF,.,TRBJ2-7,TRBD2,TRBV25-1
TGTGCCAGCAGCCAACAGGGCAGGGGGCGCTCCTACGAGCAGTACTTC,CASSQQGRGRSYEQYF,.,TRBJ2-7,TRBD1,TRBV4-2
TGTGCCAGCAGTTCGACTCGGTACGAGCAGTACTTC,CASSSTRYEQYF,.,TRBJ2-7,.,TRBV28
TGTGCCAGCAGCCCCCGGGACAGGGAGTACAATGAGCAGTTCTTC,CASSPRDREYNEQFF,.,TRBJ2-1,TRBD1,TRBV11-3
TGTGCCAGCAGTTCACCCGGGTCCCGCCAAAACATTCAGTACTTC,CASSSPGSRQNIQYF,.,TRBJ2-4,.,TRBV27
TGCAGCGTTGAAAAGGCAGGGGGGTTGAATGAGCAGTTCTTC,CSVEKAGGLNEQFF,.,TRBJ2-1,.,TRBV29-1
TGTGCCAGCAGTTTTGACAGAAGTATCACTGAAGCTTTCTTT,CASSFDRSITEAFF,few,TRBJ1-1,.,TRBV6-5
TGTGCCAGCAGTAACCGGGAGGGCCGGGGGAGTGAGCAGTTCTTC,CASSNREGRGSEQFF,.,TRBJ2-1,TRBD2,TRBV6-1
TGTGCCAGCAGAATGATCGGTTTTCCCTACGAGCAGTACTTC,CASRMIGFPYEQYF,.,TRBJ2-7,.,TRBV6-4
TGCGCCAGCAGTCACTTCGCCAGGGGGGCCGGGGAGCTGTTTTTT,CASSHFARGAGELFF,.,TRBJ2-2,.,TRBV23-1
TGTGCCCATAAGCGGGTAAGCACAGATACGCAGTATTTT,CAHKRVSTDTQYF,.,TRBJ2-3,.,TRBV5-7
TGTGCCAGTAGTATTCGGACAGCAGTCCCTGAAGCTTTCTTT,CASSIRTAVPEAFF,.,TRBJ1-1,.,TRBV19
TGCGCCAGCAGCCCCCACCAGGGGAGCCAAGAGACCCAGTACTTC,CASSPHQGSQETQYF,.,TRBJ2-5,.,TRBV4-3
TGCGCCAGCAGTGAGTCGAAGAGCGGGAGATCCTACGAGCAGTACTTC,CASSESKSGRSYEQYF,.,TRBJ2-7,TRBD2,TRBV10-2
TGTGCCAGCAGTGGTGAGGTCGGCAGGGGGCACCCAAGACACACTGAAGCTTTCTTT,CASSGEVGRGHPRHTEAFF,.,TRBJ1-1,TRBD1,TRBV6-1
TGCGCCAGCAGCCAAGCTTCGGAGCCCTCTGGAAACACCATATATTTT,CASSQASEPSGNTIYF,once,TRBJ1-3,.,TRBV4-3
TGTGCCAGCAGCTTAGTTAAGGGGTCTGCTGAAGCTTTCTTT,CASSLVKGSAEAFF,.,TRBJ1-1,.,TRBV11-3
TGTGCCAGCAGCTATCCTAGTATCGGGAGCCACAATGAGCAGTTCTTC,CASSYPSIGSHNEQFF,.,TRBJ2-1,.,TRBV5-4
TGTGCCAGCAGCGAAGTAGCGGGAGCTAGCACAGATACGCAGTATTTT,CASSEVAGASTDTQYF,.,TRBJ2-3,TRBD2,TRBV9
TGTGCCAGTAGTATCGGTCCTAGCGGGAGAAGCCTTCGAAATGAGCAGTTCTTC,CASSIGPSGRSLRNEQFF,.,TRBJ2-1,TRBD2,TRBV19
TGCAGCGCCGGGGAAGGAAAGAACGGCTACACCTTC,CSAGEGKNGYTF,.,TRBJ1-2,.,TRBV29-1
TGTGCCAGTAGTATAGACTCCGGGACAGGGGACGTCCCCTATGAAGCTTTCTTT,CASSIDSGTGDVPYEAFF,once,TRBJ1-1,TRBD1,TRBV19
TGCGCCAGCAGTAACAGGGGAACCCAACCCTACGAGCAGTACTTC,CASSNRGTQPYEQYF,.,TRBJ2-7,TRBD1,TRBV10-1
TGTGCCAGCAGTGAAGACAGGAAAGGCCACAATGAGCAGTTCTTC,CASSEDRKGHNEQFF,once,TRBJ2-1,.,TRBV6-1
TGCGCCAGCAGCCAAGTTTGGGGGGAGAAAAACATTCAGTACTTC,CASSQVWGEKNIQYF,.,TRBJ2-4,.,TRBV4-1
TGTGCCAGCAGCTCCGCCGCCCATAGGAGGAACACCATATATTTT,CASSSAAHRRNTIYF,.,TRBJ1-3,.,TRBV11-2
TGCGCCAGCAGCTTTGAAGGTGCGAGGGGGCCGGACTATGGCTACACCTTC,CASSFEGARGPDYGYTF,.,TRBJ1-2,TRBD1,TRBV5-1